This TCR beta chain was profiled in a study of vaccination and CD4 T cells after COVID-19. In the study overall: The authors used overlapping spike peptides from SARS-CoV-2, HCoV-NL63, HCoV-OC43 and HCoV-229E to stimulate cells. Study outcomes and limitations: The analysis of convalescent patients involved relatively few individuals and lacked early post-infection timepoints.

The Oncomine TCR Beta short-read assay sequenced DNA from cultured CD4+ T cells. One entry per CDR3 protein, called by TCRdb with MiXCR from the PCR reads. The table has more than 9,000 distinct CDR3 sequences, more than 30% seen once; the top ten hold around 24%. Treatment denoted: approximately 11-day PBMC culture with coronavirus spike peptide pools or control peptides (ViraFEST assay). PBMCs were cultured at some 2 million per well with roughly 10 IU/ml IL-2 and approximately 9.6 ug/ml peptide pools. This clonotype was seen only a few times. Its target is unknown. The sequence was collected from a human donor with COVID-19. Sequenced: cultured CD4+ T cells from blood.

CDR3: CASSPSWGWTKNIQYF. CDR3 DNA: TGTGCCAGCAGCCCCTCTTGGGGTTGGACCAAAAACATTCAGTACTTC. V usage is TRBV7-9 and J usage is TRBJ2-4; no firm D call. V was clipped by 5 bases and J by 2 bases, with 16 bases between them. Germline CDR1 reads SEHNR; CDR2 reads FQNEAQ (reference sequence). The CDR3 contains 16 residues.